This TCR beta chain was identified during a study of Tregs in tolerant kidney transplant recipients. The study, taken as a whole, reports: Biological reproducibility was not directly addressed in this study. Few patients were studied, so findings need validation in larger groups.

This clone turned up a few times. Its antigen is undetermined. Some clones are missing from TCRdb's copy, which holds only in-frame ones; the method was immunoSEQ multiplex PCR. The sample lists 60,000 or so clones, about 86% seen once, with roughly 5% in the top ten. Thawed PBMCs were FACS-sorted into unstimulated CD4+CD25+CD127- regulatory T cells, CD4+CD25- non-regulatory cells, CD4 and CD8 cells. The specimen sequenced was CD4+ T cells from blood. The clonotype originates from a human donor in good health.

The chain's CDR3 is CTPSGGEEGFATEAFF. The CDR3 nucleotides are TGTACCCCCTCGGGCGGCGAAGAAGGATTTGCCACTGAAGCTTTCTTT. The chain couples TRBV21-1 to TRBJ1-1. TRBV21-1 is reported as a pseudogene. This CDR3 region has 16 residues.